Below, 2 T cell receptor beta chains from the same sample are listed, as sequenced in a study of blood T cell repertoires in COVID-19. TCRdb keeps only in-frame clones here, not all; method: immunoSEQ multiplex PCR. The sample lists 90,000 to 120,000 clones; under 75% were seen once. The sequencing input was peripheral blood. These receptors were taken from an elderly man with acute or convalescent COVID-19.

The CDR3 DNA is TGTGCCAGCAGCTTCTCAGGGAACACTGAAGCTTTCTTT. As protein: CASSFSGNTEAFF. This chain connects TRBV5-5 to TRBJ1-1; the D is unclear. The germline V gene has CDR1 SGHKS and CDR2 YYEKEE (reference sequence). The CDR3 is made up of 13 amino acids. The V gene lost 2 bases and the J gene lost 1 base, with 6 bases spanning the gap.

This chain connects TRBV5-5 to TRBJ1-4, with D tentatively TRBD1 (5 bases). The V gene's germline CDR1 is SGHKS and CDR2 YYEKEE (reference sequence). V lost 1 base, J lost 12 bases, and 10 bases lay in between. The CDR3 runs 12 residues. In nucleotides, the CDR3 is TGTGCCAGCAGCTTGCCGCCGGGGGAACTGTTTTTT. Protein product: CASSLPPGELFF.